This T cell receptor (beta chain) was found in a study of radiation and T cells in renal cell carcinoma. Study findings and constraints: Without pretreatment biopsies, baseline tumor clonotype presence was undetermined.

The method was immunoSEQ multiplex PCR; TCRdb's version includes in-frame clones alone and lacks a portion of them. The sample shows some 81,000 clones, approximately 90% of them seen only once. Documented time point: blood 4 weeks post-SBRT, at nephrectomy. Treatment indicated: 15 Gy SBRT to primary tumor, nephrectomy 4 weeks later. Nephrectomy followed 15 Gy stereotactic body radiation by 4 weeks. As to this clone: The antigen remains unidentified.

After removal of 7 bases from V and 5 bases from J, the junction contained 12 bases not matched to a gene. In germline, CDR1 is SNHLY, CDR2 FYNNEI. This CDR3 spans 16 amino acids. Material: blood, obtained from a patient whose treatment included radiotherapy and nephrectomy. The chain combines TRBV2 with TRBJ2-5; 11 bases map to TRBD2. The sequence derives from a woman in her 70s with renal cell carcinoma. The CDR3 DNA follows: TGTGCCAGCAATGGGCTAGCGGGGGGACTCCAGGAGACCCAGTACTTC. The encoded protein is CASNGLAGGLQETQYF. Filled out from reference TRBV2 and TRBJ2-5, the complete variable domain reads EPEVTQTPSHQVTQMGQEVILRCVPISNHLYFYWYRQILGQKVEFLVSFYNNEISEKSEIFDDQFSVERPDGSNFTLKIRSTKLEDSAMYFCASNGLAGGLQETQYFGPGTRLLVL.